This is a list of T cell receptor beta chains from one sample in a study of shared clonotypes between healthy human individuals. Using immunoSEQ multiplex PCR, the repertoire was profiled, and TCRdb retains in-frame clones only, with some absent. The table shows under 1,100,000 clones, with around 78% occurring only once. Sequenced: memory CD4+ T cells from PBMCs. The receptor source for this set is a man between 18 and 29 years old in good health. Some clones in this sample may be carry-over from other donors' samples. The CDR3 runs from the conserved cysteine through the conserved F or W. A D gene is named only where the DNA matches it firmly. Clone sizes are given selectively: once, few, many, or a class where the clone is expanded.

J gene | D gene | V gene | clone size | CDR3 DNA | CDR3 protein
TRBJ2-2 | NA | TRBV4-2 | NA | TGTGCCAGCAGCCCTCGTAGAAAGGGGACAGCGCGGGGTGGCACCGGGGAGCTGTTTTTT | CASSPRRKGTARGGTGELFF
TRBJ1-5 | NA | TRBV2 | NA | TGTGCCACCCAACTAGAGAGCAATCAGCCCCAGCATTTT | CATQLESNQPQHF
TRBJ2-3 | NA | TRBV15 | once | TGTGCCACCAGCAGAGATAACCCAGCGGTCACAGATACGCAGTATTTT | CATSRDNPAVTDTQYF
TRBJ2-1 | NA | TRBV10-3 | NA | TGTGCCTCCAAAGACGGAAGGACTAACAATGAGCAGTTCTTC | CASKDGRTNNEQFF
TRBJ1-3 | NA | TRBV6-1 | NA | TGTGCCAGCAGTGCCTACAGGGTTAACACTGGAAACACCATATATTTT | CASSAYRVNTGNTIYF
TRBJ2-7 | NA | TRBV5-6 | NA | TGTGCCAGCAGCTTGGAGCCAGGGCCTCACGAGCAGTACTTC | CASSLEPGPHEQYF
TRBJ2-7 | NA | TRBV9 | many | TGTGCCAGCAGCGTAGGATATAGCTCCTACGAGCAGTACTTC | CASSVGYSSYEQYF
TRBJ2-7 | TRBD1 | TRBV5-1 | few | TGCGCCAGCAGCTGGAGGGACAGGGGGCGCCGGGCAACCTACGAGCAGTACTTC | CASSWRDRGRRATYEQYF
TRBJ1-1 | NA | TRBV6-5 | NA | TGTGCCAGCAGCTCACAGGGATTTGTAGCTTTCTTT | CASSSQGFVAFF
TRBJ2-3 | TRBD1 | TRBV28 | NA | TGTGCCAGCACTAGACAGGGGTACACAGATACGCAGTATTTT | CASTRQGYTDTQYF
TRBJ2-2 | NA | TRBV28 | NA | TGTGCCAGCTCACCACGGAGCAGCACCGGGGAGCTGTTTTTT | CASSPRSSTGELFF
TRBJ2-3 | TRBD2 | TRBV7-3 | NA | TGTGCCAGCAGCTCATACCCGGCGGCGTCTAGCGGACTTGGTACGCAGTATTTT | CASSSYPAASSGLGTQYF
TRBJ2-3 | TRBD2 | TRBV4-2 | NA | TGTGCCAGCAGCCAATCTACACTAGCGGGCACAGATACGCAGTATTTT | CASSQSTLAGTDTQYF
TRBJ1-4 | NA | TRBV18 | NA | TGTGCCAGCTCACCTACAGGGTTCTCAACTAATGAAAAACTGTTTTTT | CASSPTGFSTNEKLFF
TRBJ1-5 | NA | TRBV5-1 | NA | TGCGCCAGCAGCTTGGACCCGAGCGGGCCCCAGCATTTT | CASSLDPSGPQHF
TRBJ2-2 | NA | TRBV5-4 | NA | TGTGCCAGCGCCACCGGGGATTTAGACACCGGGGAGCTGTTTTTT | CASATGDLDTGELFF
TRBJ1-2 | NA | TRBV15 | NA | TGTGCCACCAGCAGTAACACACAGGAACACTATGGCTACACCTTC | CATSSNTQEHYGYTF
TRBJ2-7 | TRBD2 | TRBV7-2 | once | TGTGCCAGCAGCTTAACTATGGGACTAGCGGTCTACGAGCAGTACTTC | CASSLTMGLAVYEQYF
TRBJ2-7 | NA | TRBV4-3 | NA | TGCGCCAGCAGCCAAGTCGTCGTAGGCTTAAGGTTCTACGAGCAGTACTTC | CASSQVVVGLRFYEQYF
TRBJ2-6 | NA | TRBV19 | NA | TGTGCCAGTAGTTTGCTCTATGGGGCCAACGTCCTGACTTTC | CASSLLYGANVLTF
TRBJ2-5 | TRBD2 | TRBV2 | NA | TGTGCCAGCCGCCGGGCTAGCGGGAGGGAAGAGACCCAGTACTTC | CASRRASGREETQYF
TRBJ2-1 | NA | TRBV27 | NA | TGTGCCAGCATCTACAATGAGCAGTTCTTC | CASIYNEQFF
TRBJ2-7 | TRBD2 | TRBV7-3 | NA | TGTGCCAGCAGCTCTAGCGGTAGAGACGAGCAGTACTTC | CASSSSGRDEQYF
TRBJ2-7 | NA | TRBV18 | once | TGTGCCAGCTCACTGAACGTAGCGGACGAGCAGTACTTC | CASSLNVADEQYF
TRBJ2-5 | NA | TRBV18 | once | TGTGCCAGCTCACTCTACCAGGGAGATCAAGAGACCCAGTACTTC | CASSLYQGDQETQYF
TRBJ1-4 | NA | TRBV5-5 | NA | TGTGCCAGCAGCCCCGATTCAAATGAAAAACTGTTTTTT | CASSPDSNEKLFF
TRBJ2-3 | TRBD2 | TRBV6-5 | NA | TGTGCCAGCAGTTTGGGGACTAGCGCAGATACGCAGTATTTT | CASSLGTSADTQYF
TRBJ1-1 | NA | TRBV5-1 | NA | TGCGCCAGCAGCTTGGAGGGATGGGACACTGAAGCTTTCTTT | CASSLEGWDTEAFF
TRBJ1-1 | NA | TRBV6-5 | NA | TGTGCCAGCAGTTACTCGTTGGTAGTCCCTGAAGCTTTCTTT | CASSYSLVVPEAFF